The 4 T cell receptor beta chains listed next were all sequenced from one sample in a study of a mutant IDH1 vaccine in newly diagnosed glioma. Sequenced by immunoSEQ multiplex PCR; TCRdb stores in-frame clones only, minus some. This table has 70,000 to 90,000 clones, roughly 91% appearing once. Noted time point: week 5, during vaccination. The content of each vaccine dose was 300 ug of mutant IDH1 20-mer peptide, and topical imiquimod accompanied it. The antigens of these receptors remain unknown. Sequencing used PBMCs, obtained from a glioma patient whose treatment included an IDH1 peptide vaccine. The source is a woman between 50 and 59 years old with glioma.

This clone has only a few counts. The junction and the germline gene differ at one end; a read error may be behind it. V and J are TRBV28 and TRBJ1-5, with D tentatively TRBD1 (6 bases). The CDR3 length is 16 residues. Germline assignment: CDR1 MDHEN and CDR2 SYDVKM. CDR3 nucleotide sequence: TGTGCCAGCACTTTAGGGGGGCTGTGGGGCAATCAGCCCCAGCATTTT. Protein: CASTLGGLWGNQPQHF.

V and J are TRBV9 and TRBJ1-1; no definite D call. The CDR3 sequence is 12 residues long. Germline-derived CDR1 and CDR2 are SGDLS and YYNGEE. Trimming left V 0 bases short and J 8 bases short, with 8 bases between. CDR3 amino acids: CASSVDGDEAFF. The CDR3 DNA reads as TGTGCCAGCAGCGTAGACGGAGACGAAGCTTTCTTT.

The chain links TRBV11-2 to TRBJ2-7; 11 nucleotides agree with TRBD2. Trimming removed 2 bases from V and 6 bases from J; junction bases left unmatched: 12. The germline gives CDR1 SGHAT, CDR2 FQNNGV. The CDR3 has 17 residues. This CDR3 reads CASSLTSLAGGPLEQYF. The CDR3 region has the DNA TGTGCCAGCAGCTTAACATCCTTAGCGGGAGGGCCTCTCGAGCAGTACTTC.

The gene calls are TRBV30 and TRBJ2-3; possibly TRBD2 for D (5 bases). V lost 1 base, J lost 1 base, and 9 bases lay in between. Germline V gene sequence: CDR1 GTSNPN, CDR2 SVGIG (reference sequence). This CDR3 region has 14 residues. CDR3: CAWSEGVGTDTQYF. CDR3 coding DNA: TGTGCCTGGAGTGAGGGAGTTGGCACAGATACGCAGTATTTT. Together with reference TRBV30 and TRBJ2-3, the CDR3 gives the full variable domain: SQTIHQWPATLVQPVGSPLSLECTVEGTSNPNLYWYRQAAGRGLQLLFYSVGIGQISSEVPQNLSASRPQDRQFILSSKKLLLSDSGFYLCAWSEGVGTDTQYFGPGTRLTVL.